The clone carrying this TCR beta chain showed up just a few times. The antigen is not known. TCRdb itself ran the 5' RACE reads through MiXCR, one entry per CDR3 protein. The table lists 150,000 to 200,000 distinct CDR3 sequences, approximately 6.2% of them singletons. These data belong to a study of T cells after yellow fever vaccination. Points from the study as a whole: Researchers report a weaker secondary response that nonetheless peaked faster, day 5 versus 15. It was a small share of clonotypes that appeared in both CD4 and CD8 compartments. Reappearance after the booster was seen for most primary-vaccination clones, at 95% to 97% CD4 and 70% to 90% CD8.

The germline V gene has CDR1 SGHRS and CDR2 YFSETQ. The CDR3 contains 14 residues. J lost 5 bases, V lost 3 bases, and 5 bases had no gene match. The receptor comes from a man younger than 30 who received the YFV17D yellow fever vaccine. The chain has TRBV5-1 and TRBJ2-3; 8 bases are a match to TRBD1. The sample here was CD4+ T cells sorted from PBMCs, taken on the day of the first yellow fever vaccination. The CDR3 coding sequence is TGCGCCAGCAGCTCGGACAGGGATATAGATACGCAGTATTTT. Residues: CASSSDRDIDTQYF.